These 8 T cell receptor beta chains originate from one sample sequenced in a study of T cell responses to AZD1222 COVID-19 vaccine. Assay: immunoSEQ multiplex PCR; the TCRdb copy retains only in-frame clones and omits some. Of approximately 77,000 clones listed, 92% are singletons. The sequences come from peripheral blood, collected on day 0 of MenACWY control vaccination. These receptor sequences come from an adult in good health.

V is TRBV14 and J is TRBJ2-3; D not certain. Germline-derived CDR1 and CDR2 are SGHDN and FVKESK. V dropped 1 base and J dropped 2 bases, with 7 bases sitting between them. The CDR3 extends over 14 amino acids. Here the CDR3 reads CASSQGRHTDTQYF. The CDR3 DNA follows: TGTGCCAGCAGCCAAGGACGGCACACAGATACGCAGTATTTT.

The chain is built from TRBV7-3 and TRBJ1-2; TRBD1 matches at 7 bases. The CDR3 extends over 13 amino acids. CDR1 SGHTA and CDR2 FQGTGA come from the germline V gene. Trimming at V came to 2 bases and at J to 4 bases, leaving 1 base not matched to a gene. The CDR3 loop is CASSLPGGYGYTF. The DNA for the CDR3 is TGTGCCAGCAGCTTACCAGGGGGCTATGGCTACACCTTC.

The chain uses TRBV7-9 and TRBJ2-3; unclear D gene. Per germline, CDR1 SEHNR and CDR2 FQNEAQ (reference sequence). The length of the CDR3 is 13 residues. The V end lost 1 base, the J end lost 2 bases, and 4 bases lay between the germline ends. CDR3 sequence: CASSLDLTDTQYF. The CDR3 DNA is TGTGCCAGCAGCTTAGATCTCACAGATACGCAGTATTTT. Together with reference TRBV7-9 and TRBJ2-3, the CDR3 gives the full variable domain: DTGVSQNPRHKITKRGQNVTFRCDPISEHNRLYWYRQTLGQGPEFLTYFQNEAQLEKSRLLSDRFSAERPKGSFSTLEIQRTEQGDSAMYLCASSLDLTDTQYFGPGTRLTVL.

The rearrangement joins TRBV9 to TRBJ2-1; perhaps TRBD1 as D (5 bases). V was clipped by 1 base and J by 7 bases, with 24 bases between them. Per germline, CDR1 SGDLS and CDR2 YYNGEE. This CDR3 comprises 18 residues. CDR3 sequence: CASSVSLERQGIMNEQFF. Here the CDR3 DNA reads TGTGCCAGCAGCGTAAGCCTAGAGAGGCAGGGCATCATGAATGAGCAGTTCTTC.

The rearrangement uses TRBV18 and TRBJ2-3; 7 positions agree with TRBD2. The CDR3 length is 16 residues. The V segment lost 2 bases and the J segment 5 bases; nucleotides outside the gene matches: 10. In germline, CDR1 is KGHSH, CDR2 LQKENI. The CDR3: CASSPVASGSLDTQYF. The CDR3 region has the DNA TGTGCCAGCTCACCAGTGGCTAGCGGAAGCCTAGATACGCAGTATTTT. Together with reference TRBV18 and TRBJ2-3, the CDR3 gives the full variable domain: NAGVMQNPRHLVRRRGQEARLRCSPMKGHSHVYWYRQLPEEGLKFMVYLQKENIIDESGMPKERFSAEFPKEGPSILRIQQVVRGDSAAYFCASSPVASGSLDTQYFGPGTRLTVL.

The CDR3 region has the DNA TGTGCCAGCAGTTTAGAGGGGTTTGGCTACACCTTC. This codes for CASSLEGFGYTF. The chain joins TRBV12-3 or TRBV12-4 to TRBJ1-2; D possibly corresponds to TRBD1 (5 bases). The CDR3 has 12 amino acids. Trimming took 1 base from V and 7 from J, leaving 7 bases between them.

The chain uses TRBV19 and TRBJ1-1, with 10 bases fitting TRBD1. Per germline, CDR1 LNHDA and CDR2 SQIVND (reference sequence). The CDR3 is 15 residues long. The V and J ends lost 6 bases and 5 bases, in that order; junction bases with no gene match: 9. CDR3 region: CASRVRDRGRTEAFF. CDR3 DNA sequence: TGTGCCAGTAGGGTCAGGGACAGGGGAAGGACTGAAGCTTTCTTT.

This clone has only one observation. The chain combines TRBV28 with TRBJ1-1; D is uncertain. The CDR3 totals 12 residues. V was clipped by 6 bases and J by 1 base, with 6 bases between them. Germline V CDR1 and CDR2: MDHEN, SYDVKM. CDR3: CASSKPNTEAFF. The CDR3 coding sequence is TGTGCCAGCAGCAAACCGAACACTGAAGCTTTCTTT.